Shown below are 25 T cell receptor beta chains from a single sample sequenced in a study of long-term antiretroviral therapy in people with HIV. immunoSEQ v3.0 was run at survey level. Clones were read by immunoSEQ multiplex PCR, and TCRdb kept only the in-frame ones, dropping some. Here the sample spans more than 20,000 clones, under 90% being singletons. Sequencing used unsorted PBMCs, obtained 0.5 years before starting antiretroviral therapy. The receptor set was obtained from a man in his forties or fifties with HIV.

The chain recombines TRBV4-2 with TRBJ2-1, with 8 bases fitting TRBD2. Germline V gives CDR1 LGHNA, CDR2 YNFKEQ. The CDR3 consists of 15 residues. After removal of 0 bases from V and 8 bases from J, the junction contained 6 bases not matched to a gene. The CDR3 protein is CASSQEIAGSDEQFF. The CDR3 bases are TGTGCCAGCAGCCAAGAGATAGCGGGGTCGGATGAGCAGTTCTTC.

The rearrangement links TRBV7-9 to TRBJ2-2; 7 bases match TRBD1. This CDR3 has 15 amino acids. The junction had 7 bases not matched to a gene; V was cut back by 5 bases and J by 4 bases. CDR1 and CDR2 from the germline V gene are SEHNR and FQNEAQ (reference sequence). CDR3 sequence reads: CASSRGQDITGELFF. The DNA of the CDR3 is TGTGCCAGCAGCCGCGGACAGGACATCACCGGGGAGCTGTTTTTT.

This clone was observed a few times. The chain uses TRBV15 and TRBJ1-2, with TRBD1 as a possible D gene (5 bases). This CDR3 region has 13 residues. Germline assignment: CDR1 LNHNV and CDR2 YYDKDF (reference sequence). V lost 4 bases and J 4 bases, leaving 10 bases between the germline ends. The CDR3 DNA reads as TGTGCCACCAGCACCGACAGAGTCTATGGCTACACCTTC. This codes for CATSTDRVYGYTF. The whole variable domain, remainder taken from reference TRBV15 and TRBJ1-2, is DAMVIQNPRYQVTQFGKPVTLSCSQTLNHNVMYWYQQKSSQAPKLLFHYYDKDFNNEADTPDNFQSRRPNTSFCFLDIRSPGLGDTAMYLCATSTDRVYGYTFGSGTRLTVV.

V gene TRBV28 combines with J gene TRBJ1-5; D is perhaps TRBD1 (6 bases). CDR3 length: 11 residues. Trimming pared 2 bases from V and 10 bases from J, leaving 6 bases between. The germline V gene encodes CDR1 MDHEN and CDR2 SYDVKM. CDR3 loop: CASSLGGPQHF. In DNA form, the CDR3 reads TGTGCCAGCAGTTTAGGGGGCCCCCAGCATTTT.

CDR3 sequence reads: CASSEGPYYGYTF. The CDR3 nucleotides are TGTGCCAGCAGTGAAGGACCCTACTATGGCTACACCTTC. The rearrangement joins TRBV2 to TRBJ1-2; D unclear. Trimming shortened V by 1 base and J by 3 bases, and 6 bases separated the two germline ends. The germline CDR1 and CDR2 sequences are SNHLY and FYNNEI. The CDR3 is 13 residues long.

The chain is built from TRBV11-3 and TRBJ2-1; either TRBD1 or TRBD2 may supply D (5 bases each). Germline-derived CDR1 and CDR2 are SGHNT and YENEEA. V gave up 2 bases and J gave up 5 bases, with 7 bases separating them. The CDR3 contains 13 residues. The CDR3 here is CASSLRGDNEQFF. DNA for the CDR3: TGTGCCAGCAGCTTACGAGGGGACAATGAGCAGTTCTTC.

V and J are TRBV18 and TRBJ2-7; the D gene is possibly TRBD2 (5 bases). V lost 2 bases and J 2 bases, leaving 16 bases between the germline ends. The CDR3 consists of 16 residues. Germline V CDR1 and CDR2: KGHSH, LQKENI. The CDR3 here is CASSPEGRRAAYEQYF. CDR3 bases: TGTGCCAGCTCACCAGAGGGCAGAAGGGCCGCCTACGAGCAGTACTTC.

The chain couples TRBV6-1 to TRBJ1-2; D perhaps matches TRBD1 (6 bases). Trimming pared 0 bases from V and 4 bases from J, leaving 12 bases between. The germline V gene has CDR1 MNHNS and CDR2 SASEGT. CDR3 size: 15 residues. CDR3 in amino acids: CASSEALGGGYGYTF. CDR3 bases: TGTGCCAGCAGTGAAGCGCTGGGGGGCGGCTATGGCTACACCTTC.

With respect to this clone: No DNA is shown, since the ends of the CDR3 on it are uncertain; the CDR3 is the one TCRdb lists. This rearrangement joins TRBV27 to TRBJ2-5; the table assigns TRBD2, which was not confirmed against the DNA. The CDR3 has 15 residues if both end residues are counted. The germline gives CDR1 MNHEY, CDR2 SMNVEV (reference sequence). CDR3 amino acids: CASSFQSSGRGTQYF.

The chain employs TRBV9 and TRBJ1-2; tentative D call: TRBD1 (6 bases). V shed 4 bases and J shed 4 bases, with 14 bases lying between them. The CDR3 has 14 amino acids. CDR1 is SGDLS and CDR2 is YYNGEE in the germline V gene. As DNA, the CDR3 is TGTGCCAGCAGCCCTGGGGGGGGCGGCTATGGCTACACCTTC. It encodes CASSPGGGGYGYTF.

This rearrangement joins TRBV19 to TRBJ2-7; D not certain. Germline CDR1 LNHDA, CDR2 SQIVND (reference sequence). This CDR3 contains 10 residues. Trimming removed 11 bases at V and 6 bases at J, with 11 bases between. The CDR3 nucleotides read TGTGCCGCCGGCGCGTTCGAGCAGTACTTC. Its translation: CAAGAFEQYF. The variable domain in full, with the rest retrieved from reference TRBV19 and TRBJ2-7, is DGGITQSPKYLFRKEGQNVTLSCEQNLNHDAMYWYRQDPGQGLRLIYYSQIVNDFQKGDIAEGYSVSREKKESFPLTVTSAQKNPTAFYLCAAGAFEQYFGPGTRLTVT.

The chain has TRBV20-1 and TRBJ2-7; D uncertain. Per the germline V gene, CDR1 is DFQATT and CDR2 is SNEGSKA (reference sequence). V lost 6 bases, J lost 5 bases, and 11 bases lay in between. CDR3 length: 11 amino acids. CDR3 sequence: CSAARVDEQYF. The CDR3 DNA reads as TGCAGTGCCGCTAGGGTCGACGAGCAGTACTTC.

This clone was observed a single time. This chain joins TRBV7-9 and TRBJ2-2; D is unclear. Germline values: CDR1 SEHNR, CDR2 FQNEAQ (reference sequence). V shed 2 bases and J shed 2 bases, with 9 bases lying between them. This CDR3 region has 15 residues. DNA for the CDR3: TGTGCCAGCAGCTTATACCCAGACAACACCGGGGAGCTGTTTTTT. Amino acid sequence: CASSLYPDNTGELFF.

The chain recombines TRBV18 with TRBJ1-2, with D uncertain. Deletions cut 4 bases from V and 0 bases from J, with 6 bases between. The CDR3 runs to 13 residues. Germline V lookup: CDR1 KGHSH, CDR2 LQKENI. The CDR3 DNA reads as TGTGCCAGCTCACTCAGTGCTAACTATGGCTACACCTTC. It yields the protein CASSLSANYGYTF. Full variable domain (missing parts from reference TRBV18 and TRBJ1-2): NAGVMQNPRHLVRRRGQEARLRCSPMKGHSHVYWYRQLPEEGLKFMVYLQKENIIDESGMPKERFSAEFPKEGPSILRIQQVVRGDSAAYFCASSLSANYGYTFGSGTRLTVV.

The J gene is TRBJ1-1, the V gene TRBV6-5, with 9 bases lining up with TRBD1. Per germline, CDR1 MNHEY and CDR2 SVGAGI. CDR3 length: 13 amino acids. J gave up 7 bases and V 2 bases, and 2 bases lay outside the gene matches. The CDR3 DNA reads TGTGCCAGCAGTTACAAGGGACAGGGTGAAGCTTTCTTT. Translation gives CASSYKGQGEAFF.

The chain carries TRBV27 and TRBJ2-1, with TRBD1 as a possible D gene (5 bases). The CDR3 consists of 14 residues. Trimming took 3 bases from V and 4 from J, leaving 10 bases between them. Germline V lookup: CDR1 MNHEY, CDR2 SMNVEV (reference sequence). CDR3 nucleotide sequence: TGTGCCAGCAGTTTTAAGACAGCTTACAATGAGCAGTTCTTC. Its protein is CASSFKTAYNEQFF.

This clone was detected once. The gene calls are TRBV5-1 and TRBJ2-7, with a weak D call TRBD2 (6 bases). There are 13 residues in the CDR3. V was cut by 2 bases and J by 5 bases, with 11 bases left in between. The germline CDR1 and CDR2 sequences are SGHRS and YFSETQ. CDR3 DNA sequence: TGCGCCAGCAGCTTTGGTGGGGGGAACGAGCAGTACTTC. Its protein product is CASSFGGGNEQYF.

The chain recombines TRBV5-1 with TRBJ1-4; 9 nucleotides agree with TRBD1. V was clipped by 4 bases and J by 5 bases; unmatched bases: 6. Germline V lookup: CDR1 SGHRS, CDR2 YFSETQ. The CDR3 loop spans 15 amino acids. The CDR3 DNA reads as TGCGCCAGCAGCCTGACAGGGGGGGAAAATGAAAAACTGTTTTTT. Its translation is CASSLTGGENEKLFF.

The V gene is TRBV5-4, the J gene TRBJ2-2; the D call may be TRBD1 or TRBD2 (5 bases each). From germline, CDR1 is SGHNT and CDR2 YYREEE (reference sequence). V lost 6 bases and J lost 0, with 15 bases in between. The CDR3 runs to 16 residues. Written as DNA, the CDR3 is TGTGCCAGCACCCTCGGGGCGGGCCCGAACACCGGGGAGCTGTTTTTT. It specifies CASTLGAGPNTGELFF.

The chain recombines TRBV19 with TRBJ2-7; 8 nucleotides align to TRBD1. The J segment lost 4 bases and the V segment lost 5 bases, leaving 4 bases of the junction unmatched. This CDR3 comprises 13 residues. Germline V CDR1 and CDR2: LNHDA, SQIVND (reference sequence). The CDR3 region has the DNA TGTGCCAGTAGTCCTACAGGGGGGTACGAGCAGTACTTC. As protein: CASSPTGGYEQYF. The variable domain in full, with the rest retrieved from reference TRBV19 and TRBJ2-7, is DGGITQSPKYLFRKEGQNVTLSCEQNLNHDAMYWYRQDPGQGLRLIYYSQIVNDFQKGDIAEGYSVSREKKESFPLTVTSAQKNPTAFYLCASSPTGGYEQYFGPGTRLTVT.

The J gene is TRBJ1-5, the V gene TRBV5-6; no firm D call. V was shortened by 1 base and J by 7 bases, with 12 bases between the two germline ends. From germline, CDR1 is SGHDT and CDR2 YYEEEE. The CDR3 extends over 14 amino acids. CDR3 nucleotide sequence: TGTGCCAGCAGCTTGTCGGGAAACTTGCAGCCCCAGCATTTT. Its translation: CASSLSGNLQPQHF.

The chain is built from TRBV4-3 and TRBJ2-7; D possibly matches TRBD1 or TRBD2 (6 bases each). V was clipped by 0 bases and J by 4 bases, with 13 bases between them. Germline CDR1 is LGHNA and CDR2 is YSLEER. The CDR3 is 15 residues long. Written as DNA, the CDR3 is TGCGCCAGCAGCCAAGAGGGGGGCAAGGGATACGAGCAGTACTTC. Translated: CASSQEGGKGYEQYF.

Sample share makes this clone medium-sized. V is TRBV2 and J is TRBJ2-7; tentative D call: TRBD2 (7 bases). Trimming removed 5 bases at V and 7 bases at J, with 12 bases between. Per the germline V gene, CDR1 is SNHLY and CDR2 is FYNNEI. The CDR3 totals 12 residues. In nucleotides, the CDR3 is TGTGCCAGCAGTTGGACAGCGGGAGAGCAGTACTTC. Translation: CASSWTAGEQYF.

The chain joins TRBV30 to TRBJ1-5; D might be TRBD1 (5 bases). The CDR3 totals 15 residues. Trimming pared 4 bases from V and 4 bases from J, leaving 17 bases between. CDR1 and CDR2 from the germline V gene are GTSNPN and SVGIG (reference sequence). As DNA, the CDR3 is TGTGCCTGGACAACGAAGGGGCAGATAAATCAGCCCCAGCATTTT. Translated: CAWTTKGQINQPQHF.

This chain links TRBV9 with TRBJ1-2; no clear D. The V end was cut by 0 bases, the J end by 4 bases, with 10 bases between. Looked up from germline, CDR1 is SGDLS and CDR2 is YYNGEE. The CDR3 extends over 14 amino acids. CDR3 DNA: TGTGCCAGCAGCGTAGAGGGCAGCAGCTATGGCTACACCTTC. Translating gives CASSVEGSSYGYTF. The complete variable domain, with remaining parts taken from reference TRBV9 and TRBJ1-2, reads DSGVTQTPKHLITATGQRVTLRCSPRSGDLSVYWYQQSLDQGLQFLIQYYNGEERAKGNILERFSAQQFPDLHSELNLSSLELGDSALYFCASSVEGSSYGYTFGSGTRLTVV.